The clone carrying this T cell receptor (beta chain) turned up a few times. Its antigen is currently unknown. The CDR3 covers 16 residues. Unmatched junction bases numbered 5, after V lost 5 bases and J lost 1 base. These data originate in a study of T cell repertoires in cytomegalovirus infection. Study context: Indicated by public TCR beta signatures were CMV infection and matching HLA type. Whole-study results and caveats: Clonotypes of TCR beta that were HLA-C-restricted and CMV-specific dominated the ex vivo response. Totalled public TCR beta family frequency picked out people who carried CMV plus the relevant HLA.

Using its own MiXCR run on the reads, TCRdb lists one record per CDR3 protein. Among about 150,000 distinct CDR3 sequences listed, roughly a sixth were seen once. The chain has TRBV12-3 or TRBV12-4 and TRBJ2-5; 12 positions agree with TRBD2. The receptor was derived from a human donor in good health (CMV status not recorded). Some clones in this sample may be carry-over from other donors' samples. Material for sequencing was CD8+ T cells from PBMCs. Here the CDR3 DNA reads TGTGCCAGCAGTCAGACTAGCGGGAGAAGCCAAGAGACCCAGTACTTC. It yields the protein CASSQTSGRSQETQYF.